This entry features one TCR beta chain sequence. CDR1 is MNHEY and CDR2 is SVGAGI in the germline V gene. The CDR3 runs to 13 residues. MiXCR, applied by TCRdb to the 5' RACE reads, yields one record per CDR3 protein. The profile covers some 13,000 distinct CDR3 sequences, with around a quarter appearing a single time and approximately 2.8% taken by the ten largest. Specimen: naive CD4+ T cells sorted from blood. The subset here: naive CD4+ T cells, CD4+CD45RA+CD25-. This rearrangement joins TRBV6-5 to TRBJ2-3; D is possibly TRBD2 (5 bases). The clonotype originates from a female donor with breast cancer. CDR3 sequence reads: CVSIGIGTDTQYF. The CDR3 DNA reads TGTGTCAGTATCGGGATTGGCACAGATACGCAGTATTTT.